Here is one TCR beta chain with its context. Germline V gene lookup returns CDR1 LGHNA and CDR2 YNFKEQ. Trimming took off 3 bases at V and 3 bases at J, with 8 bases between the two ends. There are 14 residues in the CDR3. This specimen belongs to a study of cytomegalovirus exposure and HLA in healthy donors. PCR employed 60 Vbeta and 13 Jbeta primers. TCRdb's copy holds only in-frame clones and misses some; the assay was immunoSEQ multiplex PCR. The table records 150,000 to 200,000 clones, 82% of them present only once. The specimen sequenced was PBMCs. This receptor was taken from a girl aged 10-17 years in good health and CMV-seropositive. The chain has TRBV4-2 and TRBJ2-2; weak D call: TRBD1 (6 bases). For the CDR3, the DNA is TGTGCCAGCAGCCACCGACAGGACACCGGGGAGCTGTTTTTT. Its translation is CASSHRQDTGELFF.